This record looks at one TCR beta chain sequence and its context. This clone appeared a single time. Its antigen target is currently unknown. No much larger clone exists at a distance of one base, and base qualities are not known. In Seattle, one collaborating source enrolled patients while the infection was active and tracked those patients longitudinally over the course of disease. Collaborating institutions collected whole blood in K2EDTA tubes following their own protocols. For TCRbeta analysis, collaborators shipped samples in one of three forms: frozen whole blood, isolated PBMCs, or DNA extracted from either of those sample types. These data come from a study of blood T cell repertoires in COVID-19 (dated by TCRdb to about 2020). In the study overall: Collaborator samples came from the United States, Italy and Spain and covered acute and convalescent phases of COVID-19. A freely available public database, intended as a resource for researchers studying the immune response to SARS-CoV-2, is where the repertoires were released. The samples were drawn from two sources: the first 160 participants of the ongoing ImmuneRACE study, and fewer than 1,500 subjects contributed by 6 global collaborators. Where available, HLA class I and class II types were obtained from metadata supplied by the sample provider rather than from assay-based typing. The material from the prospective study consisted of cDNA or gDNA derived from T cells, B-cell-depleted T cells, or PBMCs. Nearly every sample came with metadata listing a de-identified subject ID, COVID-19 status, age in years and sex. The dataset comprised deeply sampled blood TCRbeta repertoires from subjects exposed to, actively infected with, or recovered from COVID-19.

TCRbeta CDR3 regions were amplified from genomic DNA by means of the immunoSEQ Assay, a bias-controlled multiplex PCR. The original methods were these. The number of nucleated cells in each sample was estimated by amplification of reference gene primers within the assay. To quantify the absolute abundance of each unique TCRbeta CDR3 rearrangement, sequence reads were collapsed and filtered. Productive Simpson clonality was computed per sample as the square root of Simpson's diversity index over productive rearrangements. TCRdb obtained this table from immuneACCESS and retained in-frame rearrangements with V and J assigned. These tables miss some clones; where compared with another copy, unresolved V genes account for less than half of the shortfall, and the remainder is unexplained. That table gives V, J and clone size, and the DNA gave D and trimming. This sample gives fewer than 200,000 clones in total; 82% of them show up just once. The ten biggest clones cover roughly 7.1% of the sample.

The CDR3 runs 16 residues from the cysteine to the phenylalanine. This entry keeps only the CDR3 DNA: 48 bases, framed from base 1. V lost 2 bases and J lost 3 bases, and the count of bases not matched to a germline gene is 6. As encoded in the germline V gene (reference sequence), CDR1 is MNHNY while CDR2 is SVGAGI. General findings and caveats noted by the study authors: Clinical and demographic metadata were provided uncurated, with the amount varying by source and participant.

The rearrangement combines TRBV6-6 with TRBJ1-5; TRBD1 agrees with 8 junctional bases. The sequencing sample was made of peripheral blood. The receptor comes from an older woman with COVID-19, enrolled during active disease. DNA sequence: TGTGCCAGCAGTTACGGGCAGGGGGCTTCCAATCAGCCCCAGCATTTT. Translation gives CASSYGQGASNQPQHF.